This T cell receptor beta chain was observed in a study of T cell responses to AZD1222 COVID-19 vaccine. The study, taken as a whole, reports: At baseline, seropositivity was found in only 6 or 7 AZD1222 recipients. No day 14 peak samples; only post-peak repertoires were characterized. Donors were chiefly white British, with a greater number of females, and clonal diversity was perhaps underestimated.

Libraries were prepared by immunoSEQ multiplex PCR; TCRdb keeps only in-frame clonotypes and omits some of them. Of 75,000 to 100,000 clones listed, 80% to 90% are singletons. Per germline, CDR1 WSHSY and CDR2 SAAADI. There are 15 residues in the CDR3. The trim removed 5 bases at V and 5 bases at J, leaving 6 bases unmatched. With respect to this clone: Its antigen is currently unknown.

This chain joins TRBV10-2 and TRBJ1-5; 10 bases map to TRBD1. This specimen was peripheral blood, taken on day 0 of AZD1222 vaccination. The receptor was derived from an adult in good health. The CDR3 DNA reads TGCGCCAGCAGTCCGGGACAGGGGCCATATCAGCCCCAGCATTTT. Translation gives CASSPGQGPYQPQHF.